Listed here is a single T cell receptor (beta chain). Antigen unknown. Trimming at V came to 3 bases and at J to 6 bases, leaving 2 bases not matched to a gene. CDR1 is MDHEN and CDR2 is SYDVKM in the germline V gene. This CDR3 has 12 amino acids. Isolated RNA was reverse transcribed in full, so expressed TCRB transcripts were sequenced. Sequencing was performed with immunoSEQ multiplex PCR; in TCRdb, only in-frame clones are kept and a portion is missing. The table has 300,000 or so clones, about a tenth seen once. The record originates from a study of beta chain features in type 1 diabetes. Study outcomes and limitations: Moderate but significant shortening of TCRB CDR3s was recorded in all four CD4+ subsets from Type 1 diabetes patients. In the patient group, naive, central memory and Treg TCRB repertoires seemed more alike than in the healthy donor group.

This clonotype was obtained from a young man with type 1 diabetes. This rearrangement joins TRBV28 to TRBJ2-7, with 7 bases lining up with TRBD1. Source material: central memory CD4+ T cells from blood. This CDR3 reads CASSFTGVEQYF. The DNA of the CDR3 is TGTGCCAGCAGTTTCACAGGGGTCGAGCAGTACTTC. Complete variable domain (other parts from reference TRBV28 and TRBJ2-7): DVKVTQSSRYLVKRTGEKVFLECVQDMDHENMFWYRQDPGLGLRLIYFSYDVKMKEKGDIPEGYSVSREKKERFSLILESASTNQTSMYLCASSFTGVEQYFGPGTRLTVT.